A single sample is the source of the 20 T cell receptor beta chains below, sequenced in a study of cytomegalovirus exposure and HLA in healthy donors. PCR used 60 Vbeta primers and 13 Jbeta primers. Sequenced by immunoSEQ multiplex PCR; TCRdb stores in-frame clones only, minus some. The table lists 85,000 to 120,000 clones, more than 65% of them singletons. The sample comprised PBMCs. These receptors came from a boy aged 5-17 years in good health and CMV-seronegative.

This chain connects TRBV5-6 to TRBJ2-7; 12 nucleotides line up with TRBD1. The germline V gene has CDR1 SGHDT and CDR2 YYEEEE. The junction had 9 bases not matched to a gene; V was cut back by 0 bases and J by 5 bases. The CDR3 length is 17 residues. CDR3 nucleotides: TGTGCCAGCAGCTTGGTATTTGGGACAGGGGGCAGGGACGAGCAGTACTTC. Its protein is CASSLVFGTGGRDEQYF. Full variable domain (missing parts from reference TRBV5-6 and TRBJ2-7): DAGVTQSPTHLIKTRGQQVTLRCSPKSGHDTVSWYQQALGQGPQFIFQYYEEEERQRGNFPDRFSGHQFPNYSSELNVNALLLGDSALYLCASSLVFGTGGRDEQYFGPGTRLTVT.

The V gene is TRBV29-1, the J gene TRBJ2-7, with TRBD1 identical over 7 bases. J was trimmed by 6 bases and V by 3 bases; bases with no gene match: 8. The CDR3 sequence is 13 residues long. CDR1 and CDR2 from the germline V gene are SQVTM and ANQGSEA. CDR3 coding DNA: TGCAGCGTTGAGGGTGGGGACAGTCCCGAGCAGTACTTC. It encodes CSVEGGDSPEQYF.

The rearrangement links TRBV13 to TRBJ2-6; D gene uncertain. Deletions cut 6 bases from V and 0 bases from J, with 3 bases between. The CDR3 extends over 13 amino acids. Germline V gene lookup returns CDR1 PRHDT and CDR2 FYEKMQ (reference sequence). The CDR3 DNA is TGTGCCAGCAGGAGCTCTGGGGCCAACGTCCTGACTTTC. Translating it yields CASRSSGANVLTF.

The chain carries TRBV10-3 and TRBJ1-2, with 11 bases fitting TRBD1. Trimming cost V 6 bases and J 6 bases; bases outside gene matches: 6. CDR1 is ENHRY, CDR2 SYGVKD, per germline. The CDR3 spans 14 residues. CDR3 sequence reads: CAISSPGQGDGYTF. In nucleotides, the CDR3 is TGTGCCATCAGCTCCCCGGGACAGGGGGATGGCTACACCTTC.

CDR3: CASSFPSLYNEQFF. CDR3 DNA: TGTGCCAGCAGCTTCCCGAGCCTTTACAATGAGCAGTTCTTC. The rearrangement links TRBV7-2 to TRBJ2-1; D gene unclear. The germline gives CDR1 SGHTA, CDR2 FQGNSA. Trimming took off 3 bases at V and 4 bases at J, with 10 bases between the two ends. The CDR3 totals 14 residues.

The V gene is TRBV25-1, the J gene TRBJ1-5; tentatively, D is TRBD1 (6 bases). CDR1 is MGHDK, CDR2 SYGVNS, per germline. Trimming took 5 bases from V and 9 from J, leaving 29 bases between them. The CDR3 extends over 18 amino acids. The CDR3 nucleotides read TGTGCCAGCAGTACCCCGGCGGAAACAGGGTCGGATGAAGCGCCCCAGCATTTT. Translating it yields CASSTPAETGSDEAPQHF.

The V gene is TRBV5-1, the J gene TRBJ1-6; 11 nucleotides match TRBD1. The germline V gene encodes CDR1 SGHRS and CDR2 YFSETQ. Germline trimming cut 4 bases from V and 8 bases from J; bases unmatched to any gene: 8. The CDR3 has 16 amino acids. Written as DNA, the CDR3 is TGCGCCAGCAGCCTCCTCCGGGGACAGGGGGATTCACCCCTCCACTTT. This sequence encodes CASSLLRGQGDSPLHF.

This chain uses TRBV7-3 with TRBJ1-1; D not certain. From germline, CDR1 is SGHTA and CDR2 FQGTGA. The V gene lost 0 bases and the J gene lost 4 bases, with 9 bases spanning the gap. The CDR3 contains 14 residues. As DNA, the CDR3 is TGTGCCAGCAGCTTAACAGGGAGTAGCACTGAAGCTTTCTTT. Protein product: CASSLTGSSTEAFF.

The chain employs TRBV10-3 and TRBJ1-1; D is unresolved. Trimming cost V 6 bases and J 1 base, with 12 bases left between them. CDR1 is ENHRY and CDR2 is SYGVKD in the germline V gene. The CDR3 loop spans 14 amino acids. Written as DNA, the CDR3 is TGTGCCATCAGCCGGGAATTGGGGAACACTGAAGCTTTCTTT. Translating gives CAISRELGNTEAFF.

This rearrangement joins TRBV18 to TRBJ2-7, with D tentatively TRBD2 (5 bases). V lost 6 bases, J lost 0 bases, and 18 bases lay in between. CDR1 is KGHSH and CDR2 is LQKENI in the germline V gene. This CDR3 comprises 16 residues. The CDR3 coding sequence is TGTGCCAGCTCCTCCACGAGGGCACGGAGCTCCTACGAGCAGTACTTC. This codes for CASSSTRARSSYEQYF.

There are a few counts of this clone. This rearrangement joins TRBV6-6 to TRBJ2-7; 10 bases fit TRBD1. The CDR3 consists of 15 residues. Germline CDR1 is MNHNY and CDR2 is SVGAGI (reference sequence). V was clipped by 6 bases and J by 2 bases; unmatched bases: 7. CDR3 region: CASRAGQGVAYEQYF. CDR3 nucleotides: TGTGCCAGCAGGGCAGGACAGGGGGTCGCCTACGAGCAGTACTTC.

The gene calls are TRBV29-1 and TRBJ2-3; D possibly corresponds to TRBD2 (6 bases). The CDR3 has 11 amino acids. V was pared by 4 bases and J by 6 bases, with 8 bases between. Germline assignment: CDR1 SQVTM and CDR2 ANQGSEA. CDR3 sequence reads: CSVGLADTQYF. For the CDR3, the DNA is TGCAGCGTTGGCCTAGCGGATACGCAGTATTTT.

The rearrangement joins TRBV30 to TRBJ2-5, with D possibly matching TRBD2 (6 bases). Between the trimmed V and J ends, which lost 4 bases and 1 base, there was a span of 7 bases. Germline V CDR1 and CDR2: GTSNPN, SVGIG (reference sequence). This CDR3 has 12 amino acids. The CDR3 DNA is TGTGCCTGGAACGGGGGCCAAGAGACCCAGTACTTC. This gives the protein CAWNGGQETQYF.

This chain connects TRBV7-9 to TRBJ2-2; 7 positions match TRBD1. The junction had 2 bases not matched to a gene; V was cut back by 1 base and J by 3 bases. This CDR3 region has 15 residues. Germline values: CDR1 SEHNR, CDR2 FQNEAQ (reference sequence). Here the CDR3 DNA reads TGTGCCAGCAGCTTAGTTCAGGGGGACACCGGGGAGCTGTTTTTT. This translates into CASSLVQGDTGELFF.

This chain uses TRBV5-3 with TRBJ2-3, with 13 bases lining up with TRBD2. TRBV5-3 is annotated as an ORF whose role is uncertain. The V segment lost 4 bases and the J segment 6 bases; nucleotides outside the gene matches: 8. The CDR3 is 16 residues long. CDR3 sequence: CARSPPGLAGYDTQYF. In DNA form, the CDR3 reads TGTGCCAGAAGCCCTCCGGGACTAGCGGGGTACGATACGCAGTATTTT.

This sequence joins TRBV18 and TRBJ1-1; D gene ambiguous. The V and J ends lost 1 base and 3 bases respectively, with 15 bases between them. Looked up from germline, CDR1 is KGHSH and CDR2 is LQKENI. The CDR3 has 16 amino acids. DNA of the CDR3: TGTGCCAGCTCACCACGGTCGGCGGTGCTGTACACTGAAGCTTTCTTT. Protein sequence: CASSPRSAVLYTEAFF.

V and J are TRBV28 and TRBJ2-5; D gene ambiguous. This CDR3 is 14 amino acids long. In germline, CDR1 is MDHEN, CDR2 SYDVKM. Trimming removed 8 bases from V and 4 bases from J, with 17 bases in between. The CDR3 nucleotides are TGTGCCAGCCTAGGCGTCAATGTAGGAGAGACCCAGTACTTC. Amino acid sequence: CASLGVNVGETQYF.

The chain employs TRBV28 and TRBJ2-7, with TRBD1 identical over 8 bases. From germline, CDR1 is MDHEN and CDR2 SYDVKM. The CDR3 consists of 14 residues. V shed 1 base, J shed 2 bases, and the junction held 1 base outside the gene matches. The CDR3 sequence: CASSLSRGPYEQYF. In nucleotides, the CDR3 is TGTGCCAGCAGTTTATCCAGGGGGCCCTACGAGCAGTACTTC.

This clone showed up just a few times. The CDR3 DNA is TGTGCCAGCAGCTCGACAGTGACCACCATATATTTT. Protein sequence: CASSSTVTTIYF. The rearrangement links TRBV6-1 to TRBJ1-3, with D possibly being TRBD1 (5 bases). The germline CDR1 and CDR2 sequences are MNHNS and SASEGT. The CDR3 consists of 12 residues. Trimming took off 6 bases at V and 9 bases at J, with 12 bases between the two ends.

The chain joins TRBV28 to TRBJ2-3; D uncertain. The germline CDR1 and CDR2 sequences are MDHEN and SYDVKM. V dropped 4 bases and J dropped 2 bases, with 7 bases sitting between them. The CDR3 contains 13 residues. CDR3 coding DNA: TGTGCCAGCAGTTCCTCTCCCACAGATACGCAGTATTTT. Translated, it gives CASSSSPTDTQYF.